This TCR beta chain was retrieved from a study of blood T cell repertoires in COVID-19. Across the whole study: The United States, Italy and Spain supplied acute and convalescent COVID-19 samples.

This CDR3 is built from 15 residues. The V end was cut by 1 base, the J end by 0 bases, with 10 bases between. Looked up from germline, CDR1 is LNHDA and CDR2 is SQIVND (reference sequence). Resolution of symptoms, clearance, or two negative PCRs was present in recovered Cohort 3 donors. Per the authors' pipeline: Cell counts per sample came from amplifying reference gene primers. Assay: immunoSEQ multiplex PCR; the TCRdb copy retains only in-frame clones and omits some. Clone size and the V and J calls come from that table; the DNA yielded D and trimming. The sample holds 100,000 to 150,000 clones, 86% seen once.

The source is a woman in her fifties or sixties who had recovered from COVID-19. The sample comprised PBMCs or T cells enriched from blood (not recorded which). The chain combines TRBV19 with TRBJ2-7; possibly TRBD1 for D (5 bases). CDR3 nucleotides: TGTGCCAGTAGTATAGTCGCCGACAGCTCCTACGAGCAGTACTTC. Residues: CASSIVADSSYEQYF.